This T cell receptor beta chain derives from a study of OX40 agonist ivuxolimab in advanced cancers. Overall study: Intravenous ivuxolimab was administered to patients every 2 weeks at 0.01 to 10 mg/kg.

Measured with immunoSEQ multiplex PCR; TCRdb has only the in-frame clones, and not every one. The data hold fewer than 40,000 clones, with approximately 89% observed a single time. CDR1 is SGHRS and CDR2 is YFSETQ in the germline V gene. J was trimmed by 2 bases and V by 2 bases; bases with no gene match: 9. This CDR3 is built from 17 residues. The receptor's source is an adult with an advanced solid tumor such as melanoma, head and neck, liver or kidney cancer. The chain recombines TRBV5-1 with TRBJ2-7; 11 bases line up with TRBD2. The sequencing here drew on CD4+ or CD8+ T cells sorted from blood, taken in a trial of the OX40 agonist ivuxolimab. The CDR3 DNA sequence: TGCGCCAGCAGCTTCCTAAGGACTAGCGGGTTGGCCTACGAGCAGTACTTC. Residues: CASSFLRTSGLAYEQYF. Based on the CDR3 plus reference TRBV5-1 and TRBJ2-7, the full variable domain is KAGVTQTPRYLIKTRGQQVTLSCSPISGHRSVSWYQQTPGQGLQFLFEYFSETQRNKGNFPGRFSGRQFSNSRSEMNVSTLELGDSALYLCASSFLRTSGLAYEQYFGPGTRLTVT.